A single sample gave rise to the 23 T cell receptor beta chains below, sequenced in a study of blood T cell repertoires in COVID-19. Only in-frame clones appear in the TCRdb table, and some are missing; sequencing was by immunoSEQ multiplex PCR. The sample lists 200,000 to 250,000 clones, roughly four fifths occurring once. The sample taken for sequencing was PBMCs or T cells enriched from blood (not recorded which). The receptors shown here come from a man aged 35-49 years who had recovered from COVID-19.

This clone was found once. This sequence joins TRBV10-1 and TRBJ2-2; 8 bases match TRBD1. Trimming cost V 4 bases and J 13 bases; bases outside gene matches: 17. The CDR3 loop spans 16 amino acids. Germline-derived CDR1 and CDR2 are WNHNN and SYGVQD (reference sequence). As DNA, the CDR3 is TGCGCCAGCAGTGTAGGCTACGGGACAGGTGTGGGTCGGCTGTTTTTT. Its translation: CASSVGYGTGVGRLFF.

The chain joins TRBV2 to TRBJ1-2; 8 nucleotides align to TRBD1. Germline CDR1 and CDR2: SNHLY and FYNNEI. Trimming took 3 bases from V and 8 from J; bases not matched to a gene: 5. The CDR3 runs to 13 residues. In DNA, the CDR3 is TGTGCCAGCAGTGATAACAGGGGGGGAGGCTACACCTTC. Amino acid sequence: CASSDNRGGGYTF. The complete variable domain, with remaining parts taken from reference TRBV2 and TRBJ1-2, reads EPEVTQTPSHQVTQMGQEVILRCVPISNHLYFYWYRQILGQKVEFLVSFYNNEISEKSEIFDDQFSVERPDGSNFTLKIRSTKLEDSAMYFCASSDNRGGGYTFGSGTRLTVV.

V is TRBV5-6 and J is TRBJ2-5; 7 nucleotides align to TRBD2. The CDR3 totals 15 residues. Germline V gene data show CDR1 as SGHDT and CDR2 as YYEEEE. Germline trimming cut 4 bases from V and 0 bases from J; bases unmatched to any gene: 6. CDR3 sequence (DNA): TGTGCCAGCAGCACCATACTAGCGAACCAAGAGACCCAGTACTTC. As protein: CASSTILANQETQYF. Full variable domain (rest looked up from reference TRBV5-6 and TRBJ2-5): DAGVTQSPTHLIKTRGQQVTLRCSPKSGHDTVSWYQQALGQGPQFIFQYYEEEERQRGNFPDRFSGHQFPNYSSELNVNALLLGDSALYLCASSTILANQETQYFGPGTRLLVL.

J is TRBJ2-1 and V is TRBV19; 11 bases match TRBD2. Germline V gives CDR1 LNHDA, CDR2 SQIVND (reference sequence). CDR3 length equals 16 residues. After removal of 5 bases from V and 8 bases from J, the junction contained 11 bases not matched to a gene. The CDR3 DNA follows: TGTGCCAGTAGTGGAGGCCCGGGACTAGCGGTCCATGAGCAGTTCTTC. Amino acids: CASSGGPGLAVHEQFF.

The V call is TRBV5-1, the J call TRBJ2-2; TRBD1 might be the D (5 bases). The CDR3 spans 15 residues. V lost 0 bases to trimming and J lost 7 bases, with 13 bases between them. The germline V gene has CDR1 SGHRS and CDR2 YFSETQ. The CDR3 DNA reads TGCGCCAGCAGCTTGGTGGGGCAGGATGGCGGGGAGCTGTTTTTT. As protein: CASSLVGQDGGELFF.

V usage is TRBV6-5 and J usage is TRBJ1-3; D gene ambiguous. Germline V gene data show CDR1 as MNHEY and CDR2 as SVGAGI. Trimming pared 7 bases from V and 3 bases from J, leaving 13 bases between. The CDR3 extends over 14 amino acids. DNA for the CDR3: TGTGCCAGCACTATCGGAGGGAGTGGAAACACCATATATTTT. Translating gives CASTIGGSGNTIYF.

This chain joins TRBV2 and TRBJ1-1, with D perhaps matching TRBD1 (6 bases). CDR3 length: 13 residues. CDR1 and CDR2 from the germline V gene are SNHLY and FYNNEI. V was trimmed by 6 bases and J by 5 bases, leaving 13 bases between them. CDR3 nucleotides: TGTGCCAGCAGGGTCAGGGGAGAAACTGAAGCTTTCTTT. Its translation: CASRVRGETEAFF.

V is TRBV5-1 and J is TRBJ1-2, with a weak D call TRBD1 (6 bases). This CDR3 has 14 residues. CDR1 and CDR2 (germline): SGHRS, YFSETQ. The V end was cut by 4 bases, the J end by 5 bases, with 15 bases between. The CDR3 is CASSPSGQGYGYTF. CDR3 in DNA: TGCGCCAGCAGCCCGTCTGGTCAGGGGTATGGCTACACCTTC.

The rearrangement links TRBV27 to TRBJ1-2; TRBD1 matches 7 bases. There are 14 residues in the CDR3. With 5 bases clipped from V and 5 bases from J, the junction kept 8 bases outside the gene matches. Germline CDR1 reads MNHEY; CDR2 reads SMNVEV (reference sequence). This CDR3 reads CASSPRQGVYGYTF. The CDR3 DNA follows: TGTGCCAGCAGTCCACGACAGGGTGTATATGGCTACACCTTC.

The gene calls are TRBV7-9 and TRBJ2-1; 10 bases fit TRBD2. The trim removed 10 bases at V and 5 bases at J, leaving 2 bases unmatched. The CDR3 extends over 12 amino acids. Per the germline V gene, CDR1 is SEHNR and CDR2 is FQNEAQ (reference sequence). The CDR3 region has the DNA TGTGCCACCGGGACTAGCGACAATGAGCAGTTCTTC. It translates to CATGTSDNEQFF.

This clone was found many times. The V and J genes are TRBV25-1 and TRBJ2-5; D might be TRBD2 (7 bases). Per the germline V gene, CDR1 is MGHDK and CDR2 is SYGVNS. Trimming removed 6 bases at V and 2 bases at J, with 16 bases between. The CDR3 has 15 amino acids. CDR3 nucleotides: TGTGCCAGCAGCGGCCGCGGGGGCCAGCAAGAGACCCAGTACTTC. Encoded protein: CASSGRGGQQETQYF.

The chain has TRBV5-1 and TRBJ1-2; the D is unclear. The CDR3 covers 16 residues. Trimming shortened V by 0 bases and J by 3 bases, and 15 bases separated the two germline ends. Germline V lookup: CDR1 SGHRS, CDR2 YFSETQ. CDR3 sequence: CASSLANDRGYYGYTF. The CDR3 bases are TGCGCCAGCAGCTTGGCCAATGACCGCGGATACTATGGCTACACCTTC.

This clone appeared a few times. CDR3 bases: TGTGCCAGCAGCCCCTCACAGGGGTCAAGGGGCTACACCTTC. Amino acid sequence: CASSPSQGSRGYTF. The rearrangement joins TRBV3-1 (or the pseudogene TRBV3-2) to TRBJ1-2; TRBD1 matches 7 bases. J lost 8 bases, V lost 4 bases, and 10 bases had no gene match. Per the germline V gene, CDR1 is LGHDT and CDR2 is YNNKEL (reference sequence). This CDR3 is 14 amino acids long.

V and J are TRBV6-5 and TRBJ2-2; the D gene is possibly TRBD2 (6 bases). From germline, CDR1 is MNHEY and CDR2 SVGAGI. V was shortened by 0 bases and J by 5 bases, with 13 bases between the two germline ends. CDR3 length: 16 amino acids. Here the CDR3 DNA reads TGTGCCAGCAGTTACTCGAGTAGCGGCACAACCGGGGAGCTGTTTTTT. Encoded protein: CASSYSSSGTTGELFF.

The chain uses TRBV5-6 and TRBJ1-2; D ambiguous. CDR1 and CDR2 from the germline V gene are SGHDT and YYEEEE. CDR3 length: 13 residues. V lost 0 bases, J lost 3 bases, and 6 bases lay in between. CDR3 loop: CASSLDSHYGYTF. The CDR3, as DNA: TGTGCCAGCAGCTTGGACAGCCACTATGGCTACACCTTC.

The J gene is TRBJ2-3, the V gene TRBV19; D unclear. Germline loops: CDR1 LNHDA, CDR2 SQIVND (reference sequence). The V gene lost 3 bases and the J gene lost 4 bases, with 14 bases spanning the gap. CDR3 length: 15 amino acids. CDR3 coding DNA: TGTGCCAGTAGTATTCAGCTGCGAGGTTCAGATACGCAGTATTTT. Encoded protein: CASSIQLRGSDTQYF.

CDR3 residues: CASSPKHFGETQYF. CDR3 nucleotide sequence: TGTGCCAGCAGCCCTAAGCACTTCGGGGAGACCCAGTACTTC. The chain is built from TRBV3-1 (or the pseudogene TRBV3-2) and TRBJ2-5; D unclear. V was pared by 4 bases and J by 5 bases, with 14 bases between. Germline V gene lookup returns CDR1 LGHDT and CDR2 YNNKEL (reference sequence). This CDR3 region has 14 residues.

V gene TRBV2 combines with J gene TRBJ2-1, with 9 bases lining up with TRBD1. V lost 9 bases, J lost 4 bases, and 7 bases stayed unmatched. The CDR3 sequence is 14 residues long. The germline gives CDR1 SNHLY, CDR2 FYNNEI. In DNA form, the CDR3 reads TGTGCCAGTGGGGGGACAGGGTTTTACAATGAGCAGTTCTTC. Translation: CASGGTGFYNEQFF.

The rearrangement uses TRBV20-1 and TRBJ2-5; 8 nucleotides agree with TRBD2. V gave up 3 bases and J gave up 2 bases; unmatched junction bases: 8. This CDR3 is 15 amino acids long. Germline CDR1 DFQATT, CDR2 SNEGSKA (reference sequence). In DNA, the CDR3 is TGCAGTGCTAGTGGCGGGGGGCCGGGGCAAGAGACCCAGTACTTC. Translating it yields CSASGGGPGQETQYF.

V gene TRBV4-1 combines with J gene TRBJ1-2; TRBD1 agrees at 10 bases. Germline V gives CDR1 MGHRA, CDR2 YSYEKL. V shed 0 bases, J shed 7 bases, and the junction held 8 bases outside the gene matches. The CDR3 is 16 residues long. The chain's CDR3 is CASSQDPSGTGVGYTF. The CDR3, as DNA: TGCGCCAGCAGCCAAGATCCATCCGGGACAGGGGTTGGCTACACCTTC.

The gene calls are TRBV11-2 and TRBJ1-2; TRBD1 aligns across 11 bases. Germline V gives CDR1 SGHAT, CDR2 FQNNGV. V lost 5 bases, J lost 9 bases, and 8 bases stayed unmatched. The CDR3 extends over 14 amino acids. CDR3 bases: TGTGCCAGCAGCGAAGGGACAGGGGGAAGCAGCTACACCTTC. It codes for CASSEGTGGSSYTF.

The chain links TRBV4-1 to TRBJ1-3; TRBD1 might be the D (5 bases). Trimming removed 0 bases from V and 8 bases from J, with 23 bases in between. The CDR3 has 18 amino acids. Germline V gene lookup returns CDR1 MGHRA and CDR2 YSYEKL. The CDR3 nucleotides read TGCGCCAGCAGCCAAGAGGGAGGGACCCATTTACGGGGATACACCATATATTTT. Its protein is CASSQEGGTHLRGYTIYF.

CDR3 amino acids: CASSGSGEREGADTQYF. CDR3 bases: TGTGCCAGCAGTGGTAGCGGGGAGCGGGAGGGCGCGGATACGCAGTATTTT. This rearrangement joins TRBV2 to TRBJ2-3; 10 bases align to TRBD2. Germline assignment: CDR1 SNHLY and CDR2 FYNNEI. V shed 4 bases and J 6 bases; nucleotides not matched to a gene: 13. The CDR3 loop spans 17 amino acids.